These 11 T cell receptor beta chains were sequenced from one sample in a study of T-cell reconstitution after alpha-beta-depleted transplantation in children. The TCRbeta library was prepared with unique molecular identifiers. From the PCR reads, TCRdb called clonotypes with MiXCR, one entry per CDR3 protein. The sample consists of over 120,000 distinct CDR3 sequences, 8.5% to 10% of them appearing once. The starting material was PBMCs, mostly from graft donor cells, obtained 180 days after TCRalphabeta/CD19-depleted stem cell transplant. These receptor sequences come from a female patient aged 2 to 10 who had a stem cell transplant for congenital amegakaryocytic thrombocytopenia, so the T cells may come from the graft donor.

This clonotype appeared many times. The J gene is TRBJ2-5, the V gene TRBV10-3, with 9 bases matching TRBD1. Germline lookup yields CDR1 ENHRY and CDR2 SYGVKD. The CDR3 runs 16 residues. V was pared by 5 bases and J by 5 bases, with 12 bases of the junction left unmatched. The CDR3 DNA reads TGTGCCATCAGTCCTACGACAGGGGGTGGTTTTGAGACCCAGTACTTC. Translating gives CAISPTTGGGFETQYF.

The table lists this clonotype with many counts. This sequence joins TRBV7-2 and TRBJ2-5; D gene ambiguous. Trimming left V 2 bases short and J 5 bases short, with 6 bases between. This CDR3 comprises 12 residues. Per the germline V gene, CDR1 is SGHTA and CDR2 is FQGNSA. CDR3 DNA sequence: TGTGCCAGCAGCTTACTGGGGGAGACCCAGTACTTC. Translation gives CASSLLGETQYF.

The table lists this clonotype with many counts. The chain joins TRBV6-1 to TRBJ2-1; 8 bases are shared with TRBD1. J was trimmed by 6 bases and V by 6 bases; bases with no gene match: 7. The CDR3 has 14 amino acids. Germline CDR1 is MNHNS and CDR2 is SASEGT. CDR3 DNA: TGTGCCAGCAGCGTTGACAGGGGAGGCAATGAGCAGTTCTTC. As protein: CASSVDRGGNEQFF.

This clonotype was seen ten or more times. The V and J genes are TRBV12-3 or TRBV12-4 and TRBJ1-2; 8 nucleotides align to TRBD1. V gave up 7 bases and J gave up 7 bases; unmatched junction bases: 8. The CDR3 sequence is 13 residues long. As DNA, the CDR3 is TGTGCCAGCACCTCGGACAGGGACTCTGGCTACACCTTC. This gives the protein CASTSDRDSGYTF.

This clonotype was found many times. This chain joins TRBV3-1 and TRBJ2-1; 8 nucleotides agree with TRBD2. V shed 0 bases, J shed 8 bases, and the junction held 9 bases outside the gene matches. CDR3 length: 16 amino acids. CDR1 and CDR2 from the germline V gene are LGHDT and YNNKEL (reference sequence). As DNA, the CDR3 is TGTGCCAGCAGCCAAGAGCGAGCGGGAGCTTGGGATGAGCAGTTCTTC. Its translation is CASSQERAGAWDEQFF.

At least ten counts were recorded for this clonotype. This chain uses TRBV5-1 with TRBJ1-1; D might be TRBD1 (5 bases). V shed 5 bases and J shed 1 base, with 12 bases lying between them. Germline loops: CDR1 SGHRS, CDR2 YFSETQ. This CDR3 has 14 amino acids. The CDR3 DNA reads TGCGCCAGCAGGCCCGGGGGGAAGAACACTGAAGCTTTCTTT. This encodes CASRPGGKNTEAFF.

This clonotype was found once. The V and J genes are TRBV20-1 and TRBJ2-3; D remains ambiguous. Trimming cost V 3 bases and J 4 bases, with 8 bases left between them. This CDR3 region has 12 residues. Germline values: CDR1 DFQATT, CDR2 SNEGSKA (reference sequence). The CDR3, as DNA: TGCAGTGCTAGGGAAAGACCAGATACGCAGTATTTT. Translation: CSARERPDTQYF.

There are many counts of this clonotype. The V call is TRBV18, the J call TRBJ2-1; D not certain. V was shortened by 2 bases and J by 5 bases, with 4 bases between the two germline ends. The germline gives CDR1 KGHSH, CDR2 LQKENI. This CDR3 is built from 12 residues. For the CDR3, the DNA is TGTGCCAGCTCACCAGGCCACAATGAGCAGTTCTTC. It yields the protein CASSPGHNEQFF.

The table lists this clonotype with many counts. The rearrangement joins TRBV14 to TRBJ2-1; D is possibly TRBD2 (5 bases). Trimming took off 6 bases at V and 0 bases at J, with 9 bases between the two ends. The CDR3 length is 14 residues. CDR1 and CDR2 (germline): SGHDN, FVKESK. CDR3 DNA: TGTGCCAGCAGGGATGGGAGCTCCTACAATGAGCAGTTCTTC. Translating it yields CASRDGSSYNEQFF.

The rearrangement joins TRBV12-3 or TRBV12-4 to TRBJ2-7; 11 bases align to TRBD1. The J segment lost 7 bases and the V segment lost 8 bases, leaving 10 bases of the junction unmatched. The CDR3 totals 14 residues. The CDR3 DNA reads TGTGCCAGCCGCTCCGGGACAGGGGGTCTGGAGCAGTACTTC. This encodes CASRSGTGGLEQYF.

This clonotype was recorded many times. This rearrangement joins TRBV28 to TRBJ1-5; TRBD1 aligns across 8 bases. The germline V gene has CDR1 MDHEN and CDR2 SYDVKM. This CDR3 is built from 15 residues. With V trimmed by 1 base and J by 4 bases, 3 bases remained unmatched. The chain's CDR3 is CASSLSGQGNQPQHF. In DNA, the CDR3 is TGTGCCAGCAGTTTATCCGGACAGGGTAATCAGCCCCAGCATTTT.